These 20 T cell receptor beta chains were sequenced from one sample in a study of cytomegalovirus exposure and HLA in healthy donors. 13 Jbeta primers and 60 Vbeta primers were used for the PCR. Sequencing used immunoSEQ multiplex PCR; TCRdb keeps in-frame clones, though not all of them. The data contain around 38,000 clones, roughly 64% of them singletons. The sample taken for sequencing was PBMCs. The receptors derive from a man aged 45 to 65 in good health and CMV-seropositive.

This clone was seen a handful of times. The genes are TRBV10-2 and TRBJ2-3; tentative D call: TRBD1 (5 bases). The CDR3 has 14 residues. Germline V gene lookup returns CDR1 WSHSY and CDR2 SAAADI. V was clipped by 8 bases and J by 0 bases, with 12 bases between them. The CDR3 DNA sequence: TGCGCCAGCCTCGACGACAGTAGCACAGATACGCAGTATTTT. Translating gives CASLDDSSTDTQYF.

The DNA for the CDR3 is TGTGCCAGCTCAATTTTTCCGACAGATACGCAGTATTTT. Protein: CASSIFPTDTQYF. The chain links TRBV18 to TRBJ2-3, with D hard to call. CDR1 is KGHSH, CDR2 LQKENI, per germline. The germline V and J ends were trimmed by 5 bases and 3 bases, with 9 bases remaining between them. This CDR3 contains 13 residues.

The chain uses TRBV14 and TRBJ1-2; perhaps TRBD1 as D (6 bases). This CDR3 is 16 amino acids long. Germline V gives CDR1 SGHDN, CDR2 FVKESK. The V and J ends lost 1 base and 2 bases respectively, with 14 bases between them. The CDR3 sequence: CASSQVGDKKNYGYTF. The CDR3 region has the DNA TGTGCCAGCAGCCAAGTGGGGGACAAGAAAAACTATGGCTACACCTTC.

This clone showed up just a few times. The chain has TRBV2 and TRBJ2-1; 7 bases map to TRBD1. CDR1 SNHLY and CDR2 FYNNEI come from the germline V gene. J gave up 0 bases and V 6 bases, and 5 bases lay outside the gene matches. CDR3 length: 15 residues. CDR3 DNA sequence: TGTGCCAGCAGCGTCCGACAGGGCTCCTACAATGAGCAGTTCTTC. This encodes CASSVRQGSYNEQFF.

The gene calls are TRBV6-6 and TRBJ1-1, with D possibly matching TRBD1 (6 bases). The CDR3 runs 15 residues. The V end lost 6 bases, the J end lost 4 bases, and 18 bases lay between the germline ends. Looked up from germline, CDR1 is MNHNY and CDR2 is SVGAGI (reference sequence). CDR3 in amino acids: CASSLAQGVGTEAFF. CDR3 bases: TGTGCCAGCAGCCTTGCACAGGGCGTGGGCACTGAAGCTTTCTTT.

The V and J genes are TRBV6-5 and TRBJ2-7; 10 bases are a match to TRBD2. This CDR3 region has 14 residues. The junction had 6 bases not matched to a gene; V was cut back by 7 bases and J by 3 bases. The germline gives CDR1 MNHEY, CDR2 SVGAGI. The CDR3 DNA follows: TGTGCCAGCACCTATAGCGGGGGGTACTACGAGCAGTACTTC. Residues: CASTYSGGYYEQYF.

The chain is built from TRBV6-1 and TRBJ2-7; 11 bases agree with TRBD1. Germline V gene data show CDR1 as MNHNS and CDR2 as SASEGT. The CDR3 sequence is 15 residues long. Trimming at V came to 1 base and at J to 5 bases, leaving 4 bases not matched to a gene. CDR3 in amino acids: CASSEVGQGANEQYF. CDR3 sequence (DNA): TGTGCCAGCAGTGAAGTAGGACAGGGGGCCAACGAGCAGTACTTC.

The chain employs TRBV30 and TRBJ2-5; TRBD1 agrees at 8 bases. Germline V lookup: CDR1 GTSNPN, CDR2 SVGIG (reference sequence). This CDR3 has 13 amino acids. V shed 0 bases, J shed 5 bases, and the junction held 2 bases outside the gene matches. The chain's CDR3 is CAWSVRQGETQYF. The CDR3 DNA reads TGTGCCTGGAGTGTGAGACAGGGGGAGACCCAGTACTTC.

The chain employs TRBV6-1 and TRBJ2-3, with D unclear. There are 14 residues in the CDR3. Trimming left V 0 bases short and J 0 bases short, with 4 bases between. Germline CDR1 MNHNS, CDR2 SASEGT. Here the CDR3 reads CASSEAASTDTQYF. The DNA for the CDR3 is TGTGCCAGCAGTGAAGCGGCTAGCACAGATACGCAGTATTTT.

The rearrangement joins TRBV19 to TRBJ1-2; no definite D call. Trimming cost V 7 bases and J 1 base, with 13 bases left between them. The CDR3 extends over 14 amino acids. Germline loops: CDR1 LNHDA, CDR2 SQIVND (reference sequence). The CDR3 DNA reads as TGTGCCAGTAATAAACAGATTTTTAACTATGGCTACACCTTC. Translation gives CASNKQIFNYGYTF.

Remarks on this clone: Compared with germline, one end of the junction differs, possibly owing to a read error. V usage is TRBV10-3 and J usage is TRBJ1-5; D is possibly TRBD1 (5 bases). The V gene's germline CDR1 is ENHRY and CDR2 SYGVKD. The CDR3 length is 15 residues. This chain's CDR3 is CAISGGGASTQPQHF. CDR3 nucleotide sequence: TGTGCCATCAGTGGGGGTGGGGCAAGCACTCAGCCCCAGCATTTT.

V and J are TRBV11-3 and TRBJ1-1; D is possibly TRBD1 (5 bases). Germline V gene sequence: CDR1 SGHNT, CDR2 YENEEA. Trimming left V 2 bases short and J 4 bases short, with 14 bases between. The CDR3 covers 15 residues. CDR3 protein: CASSLRGNWATEAFF. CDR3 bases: TGTGCCAGCAGCTTAAGGGGCAATTGGGCCACTGAAGCTTTCTTT.

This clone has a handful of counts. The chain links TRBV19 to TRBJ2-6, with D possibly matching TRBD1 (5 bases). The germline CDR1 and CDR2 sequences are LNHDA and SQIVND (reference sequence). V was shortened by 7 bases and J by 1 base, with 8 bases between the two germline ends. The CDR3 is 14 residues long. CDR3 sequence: CASKTESGANVLTF. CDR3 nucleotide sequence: TGTGCCAGTAAGACAGAGTCTGGGGCCAACGTCCTGACTTTC.

Written as DNA, the CDR3 is TGTGCCAGCAGTTATGGAAGCGGGCAGCCCCAGCATTTT. Protein: CASSYGSGQPQHF. The chain couples TRBV6-5 to TRBJ1-5, with D unresolved. This CDR3 region has 13 residues. Per germline, CDR1 MNHEY and CDR2 SVGAGI. Trimming removed 3 bases at V and 7 bases at J, with 10 bases between.

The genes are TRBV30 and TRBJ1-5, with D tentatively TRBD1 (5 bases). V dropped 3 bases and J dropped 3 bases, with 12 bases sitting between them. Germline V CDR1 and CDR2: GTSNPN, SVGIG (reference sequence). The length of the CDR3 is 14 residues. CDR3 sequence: CAWREQGDNQPQHF. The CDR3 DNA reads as TGTGCCTGGAGGGAACAAGGGGACAATCAGCCCCAGCATTTT.

CDR3 in amino acids: CASSGRGQGTGELFF. For the CDR3, the DNA is TGTGCCAGCAGTGGCAGGGGGCAGGGGACCGGGGAGCTGTTTTTT. The rearrangement joins TRBV9 to TRBJ2-2; 8 bases agree with TRBD1. The CDR3 has 15 residues. Germline CDR1 and CDR2: SGDLS and YYNGEE. With 5 bases clipped from V and 5 bases from J, the junction kept 8 bases outside the gene matches.

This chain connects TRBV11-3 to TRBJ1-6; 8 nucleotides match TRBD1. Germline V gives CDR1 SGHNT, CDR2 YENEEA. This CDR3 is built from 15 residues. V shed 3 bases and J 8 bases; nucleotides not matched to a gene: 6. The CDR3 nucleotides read TGTGCCAGCAGCTTCGCAGGGGGCTCGGATTCACCCCTCCACTTT. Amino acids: CASSFAGGSDSPLHF.

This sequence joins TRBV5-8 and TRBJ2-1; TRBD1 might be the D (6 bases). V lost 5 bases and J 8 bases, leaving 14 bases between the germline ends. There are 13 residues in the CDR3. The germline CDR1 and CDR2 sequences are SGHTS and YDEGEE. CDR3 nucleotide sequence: TGTGCCAGCAGTCTGGACAGTACCGATGAGCAGTTCTTC. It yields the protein CASSLDSTDEQFF.

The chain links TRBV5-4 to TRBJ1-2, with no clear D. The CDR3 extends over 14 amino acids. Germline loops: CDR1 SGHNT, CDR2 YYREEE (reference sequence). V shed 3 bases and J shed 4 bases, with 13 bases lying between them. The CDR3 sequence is CASSSSAGRYGYTF. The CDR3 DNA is TGTGCCAGCAGCTCCTCCGCAGGTCGCTATGGCTACACCTTC.

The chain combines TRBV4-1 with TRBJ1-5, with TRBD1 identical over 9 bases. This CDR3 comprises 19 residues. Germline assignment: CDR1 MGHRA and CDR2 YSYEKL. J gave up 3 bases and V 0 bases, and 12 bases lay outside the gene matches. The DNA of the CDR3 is TGCGCCAGCAGCCAAGAATACAACAGGGGGCGATATGTCAATCAGCCCCAGCATTTT. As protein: CASSQEYNRGRYVNQPQHF.